The 15 T cell receptor beta chains listed next were all sequenced from one sample in a study of T cell repertoires in cytomegalovirus infection. For these receptors, no antigen is known. MiXCR was run by TCRdb on the reads, yielding one entry per CDR3 protein. The table records some 920,000 distinct CDR3 sequences, less than 35% of them present only once. This specimen consisted of cultured CD8+ T cells from PBMCs, obtained from culture after CMV antigen stimulation. Receptor source: a human donor in good health (CMV status not recorded). Some clones in this sample may be carry-over from other donors' samples.

V usage is TRBV13 and J usage is TRBJ2-5, with D perhaps assigned TRBD1 or TRBD2 (5 bases each). The V and J ends lost 6 bases and 3 bases respectively, with 11 bases between them. The CDR3 has 13 amino acids. The germline V gene encodes CDR1 PRHDT and CDR2 FYEKMQ (reference sequence). Here the CDR3 DNA reads TGTGCCAGCAGTTGGGGGTCCGAAGAGACCCAGTACTTC. Its protein is CASSWGSEETQYF.

The rearrangement links TRBV3-1 to TRBJ2-5; perhaps TRBD2 as D (5 bases). This CDR3 is built from 14 residues. CDR1 and CDR2 (germline): LGHDT, YNNKEL (reference sequence). Trimming removed 1 base at V and 1 base at J, with 7 bases between. The CDR3 protein is CASSQAGIQETQYF. The CDR3 DNA reads as TGTGCCAGCAGCCAAGCGGGGATCCAAGAGACCCAGTACTTC.

This chain links TRBV5-6 with TRBJ2-3; no clear D gene. Trimming cost V 2 bases and J 6 bases, with 16 bases left between them. The CDR3 has 15 residues. CDR1 SGHDT and CDR2 YYEEEE come from the germline V gene. The CDR3 sequence: CASSLLQSYTDTQYF. The CDR3 nucleotides are TGTGCCAGCAGCTTACTCCAGTCCTACACGGATACGCAGTATTTT.

This clonotype has only a few counts. The chain combines TRBV7-9 with TRBJ1-3; 9 positions agree with TRBD1. J lost 0 bases, V lost 1 base, and 4 bases had no gene match. In germline, CDR1 is SEHNR, CDR2 FQNEAQ (reference sequence). CDR3 length: 17 residues. The CDR3: CASSLGTGGLSGNTIYF. DNA for the CDR3: TGTGCCAGCAGCTTAGGAACAGGGGGCCTCTCTGGAAACACCATATATTTT.

To note about this clonotype: The germline gene is not matched at one end of the junction; a read error may be the cause. V is TRBV19 and J is TRBJ1-4; perhaps TRBD1 as D (5 bases). The CDR3 sequence is 18 residues long. Per germline, CDR1 LNHDA and CDR2 SQIVND (reference sequence). CDR3 in amino acids: CVSSIDLAGTATNEKLFF. The CDR3 nucleotides are TGTGTCAGTAGTATAGATCTGGCGGGGACCGCAACTAATGAAAAACTGTTTTTT.

The chain carries TRBV12-3 or TRBV12-4 and TRBJ2-7, with D possibly being TRBD1 or TRBD2 (5 bases each). V was clipped by 5 bases and J by 4 bases, with 12 bases between them. The CDR3 is made up of 13 amino acids. The CDR3 loop is CASSPLGEYEQYF. The CDR3 DNA reads as TGTGCCAGCAGTCCACTAGGGGAGTACGAGCAGTACTTC.

V usage is TRBV6-5 and J usage is TRBJ2-1; D not resolved. The V end lost 4 bases, the J end lost 0 bases, and 13 bases lay between the germline ends. The CDR3 sequence is 16 residues long. Germline V gene data show CDR1 as MNHEY and CDR2 as SVGAGI. CDR3 DNA sequence: TGTGCCAGCAGTTTAGGTGTGGCTAGCTCCTACAATGAGCAGTTCTTC. It specifies CASSLGVASSYNEQFF.

The table lists this clonotype with a few counts. V usage is TRBV5-8 and J usage is TRBJ1-1; possible D gene TRBD1, 5 bases. CDR1 SGHTS and CDR2 YDEGEE come from the germline V gene. The CDR3 length is 12 residues. The V end lost 6 bases, the J end lost 5 bases, and 11 bases lay between the germline ends. CDR3 DNA: TGTGCCAGCAATACAGGCTGGACTGAAGCTTTCTTT. This encodes CASNTGWTEAFF. The full variable domain, its missing parts supplied by reference TRBV5-8 and TRBJ1-1, is EAGVTQSPTHLIKTRGQQATLRCSPISGHTSVYWYQQALGLGLQFLLWYDEGEERNRGNFPPRFSGRQFPNYSSELNVNALELEDSALYLCASNTGWTEAFFGQGTRLTVV.

The chain recombines TRBV5-6 with TRBJ1-2, with D unclear. The CDR3 extends over 15 amino acids. Germline V lookup: CDR1 SGHDT, CDR2 YYEEEE. V lost 4 bases to trimming and J lost 3 bases, with 16 bases between them. Here the CDR3 reads CASSVRARIDYGYTF. In DNA form, the CDR3 reads TGTGCCAGCAGCGTTCGAGCGAGGATCGACTATGGCTACACCTTC.

The chain is built from TRBV5-6 and TRBJ2-1; D is uncertain. CDR1 is SGHDT and CDR2 is YYEEEE in the germline V gene. Trimming removed 7 bases at V and 8 bases at J, with 7 bases between. The CDR3 loop spans 10 amino acids. In DNA, the CDR3 is TGTGCCAGCGGACCATATGAGCAGTTCTTC. Amino acids: CASGPYEQFF.

The chain combines TRBV20-1 with TRBJ1-1, with D hard to call. The CDR3 has 15 amino acids. Germline V CDR1 and CDR2: DFQATT, SNEGSKA (reference sequence). The ends were cut back, 3 bases at V and 0 bases at J, with 14 bases in the middle. The CDR3 loop reads CSAREVLVLNTEAFF. CDR3 sequence (DNA): TGCAGTGCTAGGGAGGTTTTGGTATTGAACACTGAAGCTTTCTTT.

This clonotype was seen a handful of times. The V gene is TRBV19, the J gene TRBJ1-3, with D hard to call. The CDR3 totals 17 residues. V was pared by 3 bases and J by 0 bases, with 15 bases between. Germline values: CDR1 LNHDA, CDR2 SQIVND (reference sequence). CDR3 sequence (DNA): TGTGCCAGTAGTATGGAGGCCGCAGGATACTCTGGAAACACCATATATTTT. Translation gives CASSMEAAGYSGNTIYF.

In this sample, this clonotype turned up many times. V and J are TRBV7-2 and TRBJ1-2; D is undetermined. V lost 3 bases and J 2 bases, leaving 7 bases between the germline ends. The germline V gene encodes CDR1 SGHTA and CDR2 FQGNSA. The CDR3 totals 13 residues. The CDR3 sequence is CASSFDTNYGYTF. The CDR3 DNA follows: TGTGCCAGCAGCTTTGACACCAACTATGGCTACACCTTC.

The gene calls are TRBV7-8 and TRBJ1-3; D remains unclear. Trimming cost V 0 bases and J 2 bases, with 11 bases left between them. Germline lookup yields CDR1 SGHVS and CDR2 FQNEAQ. This CDR3 contains 16 residues. CDR3 coding DNA: TGTGCCAGCAGCTTAGCCCCCCCGGGAGCTGGAAACACCATATATTTT. This encodes CASSLAPPGAGNTIYF.

CDR3 loop: CASSPSSDFYEQYF. The CDR3 bases are TGTGCCAGCTCACCTAGTTCGGACTTCTACGAGCAGTACTTC. The chain combines TRBV18 with TRBJ2-7; tentative D call: TRBD2 (5 bases). The CDR3 sequence is 14 residues long. CDR1 and CDR2 from the germline V gene are KGHSH and LQKENI. Trimming cost V 3 bases and J 3 bases, with 12 bases left between them.